This entry features one T cell receptor (beta chain) sequence. The data were taken from a study of T cell changes during pregnancy in multiple sclerosis. The CDR3 length is 13 residues. V lost 6 bases, J lost 7 bases, and 16 bases lay in between. CDR1 is MNHEY and CDR2 is SVGAGI in the germline V gene. Sequenced by immunoSEQ multiplex PCR; TCRdb stores in-frame clones only, minus some. The profile shows about 36,000 clones, 70% to 90% of them singletons. The sequences come from CD4+ T cells from peripheral blood mononuclear cells, collected in the first trimester of pregnancy. The V gene is TRBV6-5, the J gene TRBJ2-7, with TRBD2 as a possible D gene (6 bases). The sequence derives from a female donor with multiple sclerosis, enrolled in a pregnancy study. The CDR3 nucleotides read TGTGCCAGCAGGAACGAGCGGGTGGCAGAGCAGTACTTC. Translation gives CASRNERVAEQYF.